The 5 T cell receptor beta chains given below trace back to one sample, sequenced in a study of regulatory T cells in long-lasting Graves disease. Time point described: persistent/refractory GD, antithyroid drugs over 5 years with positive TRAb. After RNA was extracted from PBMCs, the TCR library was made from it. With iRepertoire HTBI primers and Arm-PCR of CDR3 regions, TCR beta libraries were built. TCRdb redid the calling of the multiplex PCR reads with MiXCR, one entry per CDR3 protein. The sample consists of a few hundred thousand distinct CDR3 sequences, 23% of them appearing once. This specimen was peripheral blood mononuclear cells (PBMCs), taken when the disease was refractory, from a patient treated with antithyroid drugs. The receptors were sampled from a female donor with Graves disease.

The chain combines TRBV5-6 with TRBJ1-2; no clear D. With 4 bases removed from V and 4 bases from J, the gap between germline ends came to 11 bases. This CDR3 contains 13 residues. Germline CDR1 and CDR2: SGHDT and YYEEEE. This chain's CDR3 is CASSPPFRYGYTF. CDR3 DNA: TGTGCCAGCAGCCCGCCATTCCGCTATGGCTACACCTTC. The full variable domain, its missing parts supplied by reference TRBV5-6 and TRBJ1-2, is DAGVTQSPTHLIKTRGQQVTLRCSPKSGHDTVSWYQQALGQGPQFIFQYYEEEERQRGNFPDRFSGHQFPNYSSELNVNALLLGDSALYLCASSPPFRYGYTFGSGTRLTVV.

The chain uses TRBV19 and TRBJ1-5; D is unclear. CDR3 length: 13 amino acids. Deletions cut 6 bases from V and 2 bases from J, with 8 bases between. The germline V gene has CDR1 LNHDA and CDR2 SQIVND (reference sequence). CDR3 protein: CASSDTGNQPQHF. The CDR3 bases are TGTGCCAGTAGCGATACAGGCAATCAGCCCCAGCATTTT.

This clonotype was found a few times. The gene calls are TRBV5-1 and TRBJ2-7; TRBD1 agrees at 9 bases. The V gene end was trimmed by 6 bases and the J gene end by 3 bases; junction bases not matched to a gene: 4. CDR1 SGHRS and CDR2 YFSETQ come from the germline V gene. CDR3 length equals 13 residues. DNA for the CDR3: TGCGCCAGCAAATTGGACAGGGGCTACGAGCAGTACTTC. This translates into CASKLDRGYEQYF.

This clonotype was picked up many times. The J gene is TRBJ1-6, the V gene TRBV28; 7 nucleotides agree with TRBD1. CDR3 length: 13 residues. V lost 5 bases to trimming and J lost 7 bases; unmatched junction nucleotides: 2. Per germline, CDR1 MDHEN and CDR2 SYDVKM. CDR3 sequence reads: CASSDRENSPLHF. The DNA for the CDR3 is TGTGCCAGCAGTGACAGGGAGAATTCACCCCTCCACTTT. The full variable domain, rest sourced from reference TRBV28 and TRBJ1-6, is DVKVTQSSRYLVKRTGEKVFLECVQDMDHENMFWYRQDPGLGLRLIYFSYDVKMKEKGDIPEGYSVSREKKERFSLILESASTNQTSMYLCASSDRENSPLHFGNGTRLTVT.

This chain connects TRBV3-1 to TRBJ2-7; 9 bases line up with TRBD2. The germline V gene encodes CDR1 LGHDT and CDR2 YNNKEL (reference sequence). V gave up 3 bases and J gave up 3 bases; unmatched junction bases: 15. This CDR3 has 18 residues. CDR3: CASSQIFPGLAGLYEQYF. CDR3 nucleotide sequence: TGTGCCAGCAGCCAGATATTCCCAGGGCTAGCGGGGCTCTACGAGCAGTACTTC.